A single sample is the source of the 32 T cell receptor beta chains below, sequenced in a study of T-cell reconstitution after alpha-beta-depleted transplantation in children. Preparation of the TCRbeta library used unique molecular identifiers. MiXCR, run by TCRdb on the PCR reads, gives a single entry per CDR3 protein. The table records approximately 400,000 distinct CDR3 sequences, approximately 10% of them present only once. This sample comprised PBMCs from the stem cell graft donor, obtained from the stem cell graft. The origin of the receptors is a human donor who donated a stem cell graft to a child with acute myeloid leukemia.

The V and J genes are TRBV5-5 and TRBJ2-1; the D gene is possibly TRBD2 (5 bases). Trimming removed 4 bases at V and 3 bases at J, with 8 bases between. This CDR3 comprises 13 residues. Germline V gives CDR1 SGHKS, CDR2 YYEKEE (reference sequence). The CDR3 DNA reads as TGTGCCAGCAGCAGCCGGGACTACAATGAGCAGTTCTTC. This codes for CASSSRDYNEQFF.

The V and J genes are TRBV29-1 and TRBJ1-2; the D gene is possibly TRBD1 (6 bases). Trimming left V 1 base short and J 4 bases short, with 16 bases between. The CDR3 has 15 residues. Germline lookup yields CDR1 SQVTM and CDR2 ANQGSEA. The CDR3 nucleotides read TGCAGCGTTGAAGGGGGGGCCGAGCGTGTCTATGGCTACACCTTC. As protein: CSVEGGAERVYGYTF.

This clonotype has just a few counts. J is TRBJ2-7 and V is TRBV20-1; tentatively, D is TRBD2 (5 bases). Germline assignment: CDR1 DFQATT and CDR2 SNEGSKA (reference sequence). V was pared by 5 bases and J by 4 bases, with 18 bases between. The CDR3 has 14 amino acids. The chain's CDR3 is CSAGERLAFYEQYF. The CDR3, as DNA: TGCAGTGCTGGGGAAAGGCTAGCCTTTTACGAGCAGTACTTC.

About this clonotype itself: A junction boundary mismatches the germline segment, possibly from a read error. The chain joins TRBV20-1 to TRBJ2-5; 10 nucleotides agree with TRBD2. CDR3 length: 16 residues. Germline assignment: CDR1 DFQATT and CDR2 SNEGSKA (reference sequence). For the CDR3, the DNA is TGCTGTGCTAGAAAAGCTAGCGGGAGTCGCGGGGAGACCCAGTACTTC. Its protein product is CCARKASGSRGETQYF.

For the CDR3, the DNA is TGCAGTGCTAGGAAACCGGGGACAGGGAGTGAGCAGTTCTTC. It translates to CSARKPGTGSEQFF. This chain joins TRBV20-1 and TRBJ2-1; 9 bases agree with TRBD1. CDR3 length equals 14 residues. Trimming took 3 bases from V and 9 from J; bases not matched to a gene: 9. Per germline, CDR1 DFQATT and CDR2 SNEGSKA (reference sequence).

This clonotype has more than one count but fewer than ten. The J gene is TRBJ2-3, the V gene TRBV6-1; possible D gene TRBD2, 6 bases. The ends were cut back, 10 bases at V and 5 bases at J, with 16 bases in the middle. Germline assignment: CDR1 MNHNS and CDR2 SASEGT. This CDR3 has 13 residues. The CDR3 reads CATDGGSGDTQYF. In nucleotides, the CDR3 is TGTGCCACCGACGGGGGTAGCGGAGATACGCAGTATTTT.

This clonotype was picked up many times. The chain joins TRBV6-1 to TRBJ2-1; D might be TRBD1 (6 bases). With 1 base removed from V and 8 bases from J, the gap between germline ends came to 12 bases. CDR1 is MNHNS and CDR2 is SASEGT in the germline V gene. This CDR3 spans 14 amino acids. The CDR3 spells CASSEGTGLHEQFF. DNA of the CDR3: TGTGCCAGCAGTGAAGGAACAGGGCTGCATGAGCAGTTCTTC.

This clonotype was found a few times. The chain joins TRBV29-1 to TRBJ2-5; TRBD2 matches 12 bases. This CDR3 region has 15 residues. CDR1 is SQVTM and CDR2 is ANQGSEA in the germline V gene. After removal of 1 base from V and 7 bases from J, the junction contained 7 bases not matched to a gene. CDR3 sequence (DNA): TGCAGCGTTGAAGGACTAGCGGGGGCGCCAGGGACCCAGTACTTC. It translates to CSVEGLAGAPGTQYF.

The chain employs TRBV12-3 or TRBV12-4 and TRBJ2-1; 12 nucleotides align to TRBD1. The CDR3 is made up of 15 amino acids. V lost 7 bases and J lost 7; bases outside the gene matches: 8. The DNA of the CDR3 is TGTGCCAGCACCACCGGGACAGGGGGCGTTAATGAGCAGTTCTTC. It yields the protein CASTTGTGGVNEQFF.

Many counts were recorded for this clonotype. CDR3 sequence reads: CASSQEAVQETQYF. The CDR3 nucleotides read TGTGCCAGCAGCCAAGAAGCGGTCCAAGAGACCCAGTACTTC. The chain carries TRBV14 and TRBJ2-5; possible D gene TRBD2, 5 bases. The CDR3 length is 14 residues. V lost 0 bases, J lost 1 base, and 6 bases lay in between. The germline V gene has CDR1 SGHDN and CDR2 FVKESK. Variable domain in full (rest from reference TRBV14 and TRBJ2-5): EAGVTQFPSHSVIEKGQTVTLRCDPISGHDNLYWYRRVMGKEIKFLLHFVKESKQDESGMPNNRFLAERTGGTYSTLKVQPAELEDSGVYFCASSQEAVQETQYFGPGTRLLVL.

V is TRBV5-1 and J is TRBJ2-5; D perhaps matches TRBD2 (6 bases). Trimming pared 0 bases from V and 0 bases from J, leaving 12 bases between. The germline V gene encodes CDR1 SGHRS and CDR2 YFSETQ. The CDR3 has 16 residues. The CDR3 loop is CASSLVGAGYQETQYF. The CDR3 bases are TGCGCCAGCAGCTTGGTGGGCGCGGGGTACCAAGAGACCCAGTACTTC.

The V and J genes are TRBV6-1 and TRBJ2-2; a weak D match, TRBD2 (7 bases). The CDR3 covers 15 residues. V was trimmed by 5 bases and J by 6 bases, leaving 16 bases between them. Germline V gene data show CDR1 as MNHNS and CDR2 as SASEGT. The CDR3 here is CASSRTGGGAGELFF. CDR3 bases: TGTGCCAGCAGTCGCACTGGCGGGGGCGCCGGGGAGCTGTTTTTT.

V is TRBV7-9 and J is TRBJ2-3; the D gene could be TRBD1 or TRBD2 (6 bases each). V gave up 5 bases and J gave up 1 base, with 16 bases separating them. This CDR3 is built from 16 residues. Germline values: CDR1 SEHNR, CDR2 FQNEAQ (reference sequence). The CDR3 region is CASSAVGGAGTDTQYF. In DNA, the CDR3 is TGTGCCAGCAGCGCAGTCGGGGGCGCCGGCACAGATACGCAGTATTTT.

The V call is TRBV6-1, the J call TRBJ1-5; no clear D. The CDR3 sequence is 13 residues long. V was cut by 3 bases and J by 5 bases, with 8 bases left in between. Germline V lookup: CDR1 MNHNS, CDR2 SASEGT. The DNA of the CDR3 is TGTGCCAGCAGTGAGGACGGTTATCAGCCCCAGCATTTT. Its translation: CASSEDGYQPQHF.

With regard to this clonotype: The junction departs from germline at one end; a sequencing error may be responsible. The CDR3 bases are TGTGCCAGCGCCTCAATTTCGGGACAGGGTTTGAATTTT. This encodes CASASISGQGLNF. The chain is built from TRBV10-3 and TRBJ2-3; the match to TRBD1 covers 9 bases. Per the germline V gene, CDR1 is ENHRY and CDR2 is SYGVKD. The length of the CDR3 is 13 residues.

CDR3 bases: TGTGCCACCCGGACGGTGAACACTGAAGCTTTCTTT. Protein sequence: CATRTVNTEAFF. The chain links TRBV18 to TRBJ1-1; D is unclear. Germline V CDR1 and CDR2: KGHSH, LQKENI. CDR3 size: 12 residues. V was cut by 10 bases and J by 0 bases, with 9 bases left in between.

The chain links TRBV18 to TRBJ2-5; 12 bases agree with TRBD2. Looked up from germline, CDR1 is KGHSH and CDR2 is LQKENI. The CDR3 consists of 16 residues. V shed 6 bases, J shed 1 base, and the junction held 6 bases outside the gene matches. The CDR3 DNA is TGTGCCAGCTCGCCCTCACTAGCGGGGGGCCAAGAGACCCAGTACTTC. Translation: CASSPSLAGGQETQYF.

This clonotype was counted at least ten times. The chain combines TRBV5-1 with TRBJ1-6; maybe TRBD1 (5 bases). Germline V lookup: CDR1 SGHRS, CDR2 YFSETQ. Trimming cost V 4 bases and J 3 bases, with 11 bases left between them. This CDR3 comprises 15 residues. The CDR3: CASSNGGRYNSPLHF. As DNA, the CDR3 is TGCGCCAGCAGCAACGGGGGACGCTATAATTCACCCCTCCACTTT.

This clonotype has a handful of counts. V usage is TRBV4-1 and J usage is TRBJ2-3, with 7 positions matching TRBD2. CDR1 MGHRA and CDR2 YSYEKL come from the germline V gene. The CDR3 is 15 amino acids. Germline trimming cut 2 bases from V and 7 bases from J; bases unmatched to any gene: 9. The CDR3 loop is CASSQMLAEGYTQYF. In DNA form, the CDR3 reads TGCGCCAGCAGCCAAATGCTAGCGGAAGGTTATACGCAGTATTTT.

This clonotype was seen more than once but under ten times. The chain employs TRBV3-1 and TRBJ1-2, with 9 positions matching TRBD1. This CDR3 spans 14 amino acids. V lost 1 base to trimming and J lost 6 bases; unmatched junction nucleotides: 3. Per the germline V gene, CDR1 is LGHDT and CDR2 is YNNKEL (reference sequence). CDR3 loop: CASSQGDRDHGYTF. In DNA form, the CDR3 reads TGTGCCAGCAGCCAAGGGGACAGGGATCATGGCTACACCTTC. Full variable domain (outside the CDR3, taken from reference TRBV3-1 and TRBJ1-2): DTAVSQTPKYLVTQMGNDKSIKCEQNLGHDTMYWYKQDSKKFLKIMFSYNNKELIINETVPNRFSPKSPDKAHLNLHINSLELGDSAVYFCASSQGDRDHGYTFGSGTRLTVV.

This clonotype was detected ten times or more. This rearrangement joins TRBV20-1 to TRBJ2-5; no definite D call. CDR1 and CDR2 (germline): DFQATT, SNEGSKA (reference sequence). Trimming cost V 3 bases and J 1 base, with 12 bases left between them. The CDR3 runs to 14 residues. In nucleotides, the CDR3 is TGCAGTGCTAGCTCACTTACAGCCCAAGAGACCCAGTACTTC. Its translation is CSASSLTAQETQYF.

This clonotype was seen a handful of times. The chain combines TRBV6-5 with TRBJ2-6; no reliable D call. From germline, CDR1 is MNHEY and CDR2 SVGAGI. Trimming shortened V by 4 bases and J by 0 bases, and 10 bases separated the two germline ends. The CDR3 covers 16 residues. The CDR3 here is CASSLRGDSGANVLTF. The CDR3 bases are TGTGCCAGCAGTTTGCGCGGTGACTCTGGGGCCAACGTCCTGACTTTC.

The chain recombines TRBV20-1 with TRBJ1-1; TRBD1 is a possible D gene (6 bases). The V end was cut by 8 bases, the J end by 4 bases, with 17 bases between. The CDR3 is 13 amino acids. Looked up from germline, CDR1 is DFQATT and CDR2 is SNEGSKA (reference sequence). The CDR3 is CSSHVGGGTEAFF. The CDR3, as DNA: TGCAGTTCGCACGTTGGAGGGGGCACTGAAGCTTTCTTT.

The sample holds a few counts of this clonotype. The chain carries TRBV5-1 and TRBJ1-5; 7 bases align to TRBD1. Germline CDR1 and CDR2: SGHRS and YFSETQ. V lost 0 bases, J lost 5 bases, and 2 bases stayed unmatched. The CDR3 runs to 14 residues. CDR3 DNA: TGCGCCAGCAGCTTGGTTCAGGGGGATCAGCCCCAGCATTTT. It codes for CASSLVQGDQPQHF. The full variable domain, its missing parts supplied by reference TRBV5-1 and TRBJ1-5, is KAGVTQTPRYLIKTRGQQVTLSCSPISGHRSVSWYQQTPGQGLQFLFEYFSETQRNKGNFPGRFSGRQFSNSRSEMNVSTLELGDSALYLCASSLVQGDQPQHFGDGTRLSIL.

This clonotype came up many times. The chain combines TRBV5-1 with TRBJ1-1, with 9 bases that match TRBD1. Germline CDR1 SGHRS, CDR2 YFSETQ. V lost 3 bases and J lost 5; bases outside the gene matches: 5. This CDR3 region has 14 residues. The CDR3 DNA is TGCGCCAGCAGCTGGGGACAGGGTTTGACTGAAGCTTTCTTT. Translating gives CASSWGQGLTEAFF.

The J gene is TRBJ2-1, the V gene TRBV4-3; TRBD1 agrees at 12 bases. CDR3 length equals 16 residues. Germline assignment: CDR1 LGHNA and CDR2 YSLEER. With V trimmed by 1 base and J by 8 bases, 6 bases remained unmatched. In DNA, the CDR3 is TGCGCCAGCAGCCAAGGTCCGGGACAGGGGGCTGATGAGCAGTTCTTC. Translation gives CASSQGPGQGADEQFF.

This clonotype has more than one count but fewer than ten. V usage is TRBV27 and J usage is TRBJ1-2; no clear D gene. The V end lost 2 bases, the J end lost 0 bases, and 4 bases lay between the germline ends. Germline CDR1 reads MNHEY; CDR2 reads SMNVEV (reference sequence). The CDR3 contains 13 residues. The CDR3: CASSLSSNYGYTF. CDR3 DNA sequence: TGTGCCAGCAGTTTAAGTTCTAACTATGGCTACACCTTC.

The chain joins TRBV5-6 to TRBJ2-1, with 9 bases lining up with TRBD2. Germline loops: CDR1 SGHDT, CDR2 YYEEEE. The length of the CDR3 is 15 residues. V was clipped by 6 bases and J by 8 bases; unmatched bases: 12. CDR3 protein: CASTLPSSGNDEQFF. The CDR3 nucleotides read TGTGCCAGCACCCTCCCCTCTAGCGGGAATGATGAGCAGTTCTTC.

The chain links TRBV6-1 to TRBJ2-7; the D gene is possibly TRBD1 (5 bases). V lost 6 bases, J lost 0 bases, and 9 bases lay in between. The CDR3 extends over 13 amino acids. Germline CDR1 MNHNS, CDR2 SASEGT. The CDR3 protein is CASRRTISYEQYF. The DNA for the CDR3 is TGTGCCAGCAGACGGACAATCTCCTACGAGCAGTACTTC.

This clonotype was counted between two and nine times. The rearrangement uses TRBV5-5 and TRBJ1-2; perhaps TRBD1 as D (6 bases). The germline V gene has CDR1 SGHKS and CDR2 YYEKEE (reference sequence). V was clipped by 4 bases and J by 4 bases, with 23 bases between them. The CDR3 runs to 17 residues. The CDR3 region has the DNA TGTGCCAGCAGCAAAGAAGACGGAACAGGGCGGAGCTATGGCTACACCTTC. Its protein is CASSKEDGTGRSYGYTF.

V usage is TRBV20-1 and J usage is TRBJ2-3, with D possibly being TRBD2 (7 bases). Per germline, CDR1 DFQATT and CDR2 SNEGSKA (reference sequence). This CDR3 contains 18 residues. Trimming stripped 6 bases from V and 1 base from J, with 26 bases between. The CDR3: CSARGGLGATRGTDTQYF. Written as DNA, the CDR3 is TGCAGTGCCAGGGGTGGACTAGGAGCAACCCGGGGCACAGATACGCAGTATTTT.

This chain joins TRBV7-8 and TRBJ1-5; D not certain. The CDR3 is made up of 15 amino acids. Trimming took 2 bases from V and 5 from J, leaving 13 bases between them. The V gene's germline CDR1 is SGHVS and CDR2 FQNEAQ. Written as DNA, the CDR3 is TGTGCCAGCAGCTTATCGGGGTTTCTCGATCAGCCCCAGCATTTT. Its protein is CASSLSGFLDQPQHF.